Below, 22 T cell receptor beta chains from the same sample are listed, as sequenced in a study of T cells of healthy individuals. A single record per CDR3 protein comes from TCRdb applying MiXCR to the 5' RACE reads. The sample contains about 41,000 distinct CDR3 sequences, about 5% of which appear only once. The receptor source for this set is a human donor in good health.

This clonotype was detected many times. This rearrangement joins TRBV2 to TRBJ2-1; 7 bases agree with TRBD2. The trim removed 6 bases at V and 2 bases at J, leaving 10 bases unmatched. The CDR3 is 16 residues long. Germline V gene data show CDR1 as SNHLY and CDR2 as FYNNEI. CDR3 nucleotides: TGTGCCAGCAGGGAAAACTCCGGGACTACCTACAATGAGCAGTTCTTC. It encodes CASRENSGTTYNEQFF.

This clonotype turned up a few times. V is TRBV6-6 and J is TRBJ1-1; 10 bases map to TRBD1. The CDR3 contains 18 residues. Looked up from germline, CDR1 is MNHNY and CDR2 is SVGAGI (reference sequence). Germline trimming cut 2 bases from V and 2 bases from J; bases unmatched to any gene: 11. This CDR3 is CASSYDSGTGDLNTEAFF. CDR3 coding DNA: TGTGCCAGCAGTTACGATTCCGGGACAGGGGACCTTAACACTGAAGCTTTCTTT.

This clonotype was picked up many times. This chain links TRBV4-1 with TRBJ1-1, with unresolved D. The ends were cut back, 3 bases at V and 5 bases at J, with 16 bases in the middle. The germline V gene has CDR1 MGHRA and CDR2 YSYEKL. This CDR3 is 15 amino acids long. CDR3 nucleotide sequence: TGCGCCAGCAGCCAGGCAGGAGGAGCTTGGACTGAAGCTTTCTTT. This encodes CASSQAGGAWTEAFF.

V usage is TRBV20-1 and J usage is TRBJ2-1; D might be TRBD1 (6 bases). CDR3 length equals 14 residues. The V end lost 5 bases, the J end lost 4 bases, and 15 bases lay between the germline ends. From germline, CDR1 is DFQATT and CDR2 SNEGSKA (reference sequence). CDR3 sequence reads: CSAPWTESYNEQFF. As DNA, the CDR3 is TGCAGTGCTCCCTGGACAGAGAGTTACAATGAGCAGTTCTTC.

The CDR3 bases are TGCAGTGCTAGACCACCCCTAGCGGGGGGGAGAGATACGCAGTATTTT. Translating gives CSARPPLAGGRDTQYF. The chain joins TRBV20-1 to TRBJ2-3, with TRBD2 matching over 12 bases. The CDR3 sequence is 16 residues long. V lost 2 bases and J lost 5; bases outside the gene matches: 8. Germline V gene lookup returns CDR1 DFQATT and CDR2 SNEGSKA (reference sequence).

Within the sample, this clonotype is medium-sized. V and J are TRBV20-1 and TRBJ1-1, with D possibly TRBD1 on 6 matching bases. V was cut by 3 bases and J by 4 bases, with 12 bases left in between. CDR1 is DFQATT and CDR2 is SNEGSKA in the germline V gene (reference sequence). CDR3 length: 13 residues. Here the CDR3 DNA reads TGCAGTGCTAGTGGGGGCCAGGTCACTGAAGCTTTCTTT. Protein: CSASGGQVTEAFF.

In this sample, this clonotype turned up many times. The genes are TRBV5-1 and TRBJ2-7; 14 bases are a match to TRBD2. Germline trimming cut 4 bases from V and 6 bases from J; bases unmatched to any gene: 6. The CDR3 contains 15 residues. Germline CDR1 SGHRS, CDR2 YFSETQ. The CDR3, as DNA: TGCGCCAGCAGCCTAGGACTAGCGGGGGGAAGCGAGCAGTACTTC. Translation gives CASSLGLAGGSEQYF. Full variable domain (missing parts from reference TRBV5-1 and TRBJ2-7): KAGVTQTPRYLIKTRGQQVTLSCSPISGHRSVSWYQQTPGQGLQFLFEYFSETQRNKGNFPGRFSGRQFSNSRSEMNVSTLELGDSALYLCASSLGLAGGSEQYFGPGTRLTVT.

The table lists this clonotype with many counts. The chain uses TRBV12-3 or TRBV12-4 and TRBJ1-1, with no clear D. Trimming stripped 1 base from V and 6 bases from J, with 3 bases between. This CDR3 is built from 11 residues. The CDR3 sequence: CASSLGPEAFF. CDR3 DNA sequence: TGTGCCAGCAGTTTAGGACCTGAAGCTTTCTTT.

Here the CDR3 reads CASSQYSGEGPYEQYF. The CDR3 DNA sequence: TGTGCCAGCAGCCAGTATAGCGGGGAGGGGCCCTACGAGCAGTACTTC. This chain links TRBV4-2 with TRBJ2-7; 8 bases fit TRBD2. The V segment lost 3 bases and the J segment 2 bases; nucleotides outside the gene matches: 9. The germline gives CDR1 LGHNA, CDR2 YNFKEQ. This CDR3 comprises 16 residues.

In its sample, this clonotype was seen many times. The V gene is TRBV7-8, the J gene TRBJ2-1; 9 nucleotides align to TRBD2. Germline trimming cut 6 bases from V and 4 bases from J; bases unmatched to any gene: 19. Germline-derived CDR1 and CDR2 are SGHVS and FQNEAQ. The CDR3 covers 19 residues. Here the CDR3 DNA reads TGTGCCAGCAGTTTCATCCGTGGTAGCGGGAGATCGTCATACAATGAGCAGTTCTTC. Translation: CASSFIRGSGRSSYNEQFF.

This clonotype was detected ten times or more. The chain links TRBV12-3 or TRBV12-4 to TRBJ2-1, with D possibly matching TRBD2 (6 bases). V lost 7 bases and J 0 bases, leaving 13 bases between the germline ends. The CDR3 is made up of 15 amino acids. The CDR3 nucleotides are TGTGCCAGCACCCCGGGGGAGAGCTCCTACAATGAGCAGTTCTTC. It translates to CASTPGESSYNEQFF.

This clonotype was seen ten or more times. V usage is TRBV20-1 and J usage is TRBJ1-6; 8 nucleotides align to TRBD1. Germline V gene lookup returns CDR1 DFQATT and CDR2 SNEGSKA (reference sequence). The CDR3 is made up of 18 amino acids. V dropped 0 bases and J dropped 6; count of bases not matched to a gene: 13. The CDR3 protein is CSARDMTTGQGPNSPLHF. CDR3 nucleotide sequence: TGCAGTGCTAGAGATATGACTACCGGACAGGGTCCTAATTCACCCCTCCACTTT.

This clonotype was picked up many times. The chain has TRBV6-5 and TRBJ1-1; 7 positions agree with TRBD1. The CDR3 is made up of 19 amino acids. Germline CDR1 is MNHEY and CDR2 is SVGAGI. Trimming cost V 2 bases and J 0 bases; bases outside gene matches: 15. The CDR3 sequence is CASSYSSWDSPTMNTEAFF. CDR3 sequence (DNA): TGTGCCAGCAGTTACAGTAGTTGGGACAGCCCGACCATGAACACTGAAGCTTTCTTT.

This clonotype has ten or more counts. The chain has TRBV28 and TRBJ1-5; 9 nucleotides match TRBD1. The CDR3 loop spans 14 amino acids. Germline lookup yields CDR1 MDHEN and CDR2 SYDVKM. Unmatched junction bases numbered 5, after V lost 6 bases and J lost 5 bases. CDR3 protein: CASSLGQGDQPQHF. CDR3 nucleotide sequence: TGTGCCAGCAGCTTGGGACAGGGCGATCAGCCCCAGCATTTT.

This clonotype has a handful of counts. V usage is TRBV12-3 or TRBV12-4 and J usage is TRBJ1-1, with TRBD1 matching over 7 bases. The CDR3 is 15 amino acids. The V segment lost 3 bases and the J segment 3 bases; nucleotides outside the gene matches: 7. CDR3 loop: CASSFAGGGDTEAFF. The DNA of the CDR3 is TGTGCCAGCAGTTTTGCAGGGGGTGGGGACACTGAAGCTTTCTTT.

This clonotype was counted many times. CDR3: CASSYGGWRGKRSYSPLHF. The CDR3, as DNA: TGTGCCAGCAGCTATGGAGGTTGGCGGGGGAAGCGTTCTTATTCACCCCTCCACTTT. The genes are TRBV7-9 and TRBJ1-6; TRBD1 might be the D (5 bases). The CDR3 covers 19 residues. V dropped 4 bases and J dropped 8 bases, with 27 bases sitting between them. From germline, CDR1 is SEHNR and CDR2 FQNEAQ (reference sequence).

The chain couples TRBV20-1 to TRBJ2-2; 7 bases are shared with TRBD1. J gave up 3 bases and V 4 bases, and 5 bases lay outside the gene matches. The CDR3 is made up of 14 amino acids. In germline, CDR1 is DFQATT, CDR2 SNEGSKA (reference sequence). CDR3 protein: CSAKGAGHTGELFF. DNA of the CDR3: TGCAGTGCTAAGGGGGCAGGGCACACCGGGGAGCTGTTTTTT.

This clonotype was detected a few times. This sequence joins TRBV24-1 and TRBJ2-6; TRBD2 might be the D (6 bases). Trimming took off 5 bases at V and 2 bases at J, with 21 bases between the two ends. Germline V gives CDR1 KGHDR, CDR2 SFDVKD. CDR3 length: 19 amino acids. CDR3 in amino acids: CATSASRLVGGTGANVLTF. In DNA form, the CDR3 reads TGTGCCACCAGTGCCTCCCGATTGGTCGGGGGTACTGGGGCCAACGTCCTGACTTTC.

This clonotype was recorded at least ten times. J is TRBJ1-2 and V is TRBV13; D gene unclear. The CDR3 loop spans 14 amino acids. Germline V gives CDR1 PRHDT, CDR2 FYEKMQ (reference sequence). Trimming took 5 bases from V and 2 from J, leaving 12 bases between them. CDR3 sequence reads: CASSLANANYGYTF. As DNA, the CDR3 is TGTGCCAGCAGCCTGGCAAACGCCAACTATGGCTACACCTTC.

There are many counts of this clonotype. The CDR3 sequence: CASSPGQPYTEAFF. CDR3 DNA sequence: TGTGCCAGCAGCCCCGGACAGCCCTACACTGAAGCTTTCTTT. The V call is TRBV14, the J call TRBJ1-1; D is possibly TRBD1 (6 bases). Germline CDR1 reads SGHDN; CDR2 reads FVKESK. The CDR3 covers 14 residues. V lost 4 bases and J lost 3, with 12 bases in between.

This clonotype was recorded a few times. This chain connects TRBV28 to TRBJ2-3; D uncertain. V gave up 7 bases and J gave up 5 bases, with 10 bases separating them. Germline V gene data show CDR1 as MDHEN and CDR2 as SYDVKM. This CDR3 spans 12 amino acids. CDR3 residues: CASIADGDTQYF. The DNA for the CDR3 is TGTGCCAGCATCGCGGACGGAGATACGCAGTATTTT.

The sample holds many counts of this clonotype. The chain has TRBV4-1 and TRBJ1-2; D might be TRBD1 (6 bases). The V gene's germline CDR1 is MGHRA and CDR2 YSYEKL. The V and J ends lost 0 bases and 4 bases respectively, with 15 bases between them. CDR3 length: 16 residues. The CDR3 sequence is CASSQDRTRGSYGYTF. In nucleotides, the CDR3 is TGCGCCAGCAGCCAAGATAGGACCAGGGGCAGCTATGGCTACACCTTC.